These 30 T cell receptor beta chains share one sample of origin, sequenced in a study of T-cell reconstitution after alpha-beta-depleted transplantation in children (dated by TCRdb to between 2015 and 2016). The sample's treatment or condition, from its label and the paper: allogeneic hematopoietic cell transplantation with graft depleted of TCRalphabeta T cells and CD19 B cells. Libraries came from PCR. Sequencing was performed on an Illumina HiSeq 2500. To normalize quantification of the TCRbeta repertoire, the TCR libraries were built with molecular barcoding that relied on unique molecular identifiers. TCRdb redid the processing of the public reads, applying fastp at Q25 and MiXCR, and retained in-frame beta chains. Each CDR3 protein appears once, grouped with its most common genes and DNA. For this sample there are over 45,000 distinct CDR3 sequences; less than 55% appear just once. More than 95% of the sample goes to the ten largest clones.

This sample comprised PBMCs, mostly from graft donor cells, obtained 360 days after TCRalphabeta/CD19-depleted stem cell transplant. The receptors shown here come from a male patient younger than 18 who had a stem cell transplant for acute lymphoblastic leukemia, so the T cells may come from the graft donor.

This clonotype was seen once. This rearrangement joins TRBV9 to TRBJ2-7; the match to TRBD1 covers 8 bases. Germline CDR1 reads SGDLS; CDR2 reads YYNGEE. This CDR3 contains 14 residues. The J segment lost 5 bases and the V segment lost 5 bases, leaving 9 bases of the junction unmatched. DNA of the CDR3: TGTGCCAGCAGTGCCGGACAGGGTACCCACGAGCAGTACTTC. Protein product: CASSAGQGTHEQYF.

This rearrangement joins TRBV10-3 to TRBJ2-5; D is perhaps TRBD2 (7 bases). Germline values: CDR1 ENHRY, CDR2 SYGVKD. V was trimmed by 0 bases and J by 1 base, leaving 15 bases between them. The length of the CDR3 is 17 residues. The CDR3 sequence: CAISESTGGPVQETQYF. The CDR3 DNA follows: TGTGCCATCAGTGAGTCGACGGGGGGCCCGGTCCAAGAGACCCAGTACTTC.

J is TRBJ2-5 and V is TRBV27; 9 nucleotides match TRBD1. The V and J ends lost 4 bases and 3 bases, in that order; junction bases with no gene match: 9. CDR3 size: 16 residues. The germline V gene has CDR1 MNHEY and CDR2 SMNVEV (reference sequence). The CDR3 reads CASSSLGTGKEETQYF. In DNA form, the CDR3 reads TGTGCCAGCAGTTCCCTCGGGACAGGGAAAGAAGAGACCCAGTACTTC.

The chain combines TRBV7-2 with TRBJ2-7, with a tentative D call TRBD1 (6 bases). CDR3 length: 14 residues. V lost 7 bases and J lost 5, with 18 bases in between. Germline V CDR1 and CDR2: SGHTA, FQGNSA. CDR3 protein: CASKLRGGLDEQYF. The CDR3 bases are TGTGCCAGCAAACTCAGAGGGGGTCTAGACGAGCAGTACTTC. Variable domain in full (rest from reference TRBV7-2 and TRBJ2-7): GAGVSQSPSNKVTEKGKDVELRCDPISGHTALYWYRQSLGQGLEFLIYFQGNSAPDKSGLPSDRFSAERTGGSVSTLTIQRTQQEDSAVYLCASKLRGGLDEQYFGPGTRLTVT.

The chain combines TRBV18 with TRBJ1-6, with 11 positions matching TRBD1. The V segment lost 0 bases and the J segment 10 bases; nucleotides outside the gene matches: 5. The CDR3 runs 16 residues. Germline CDR1 KGHSH, CDR2 LQKENI. The CDR3 coding sequence is TGTGCCAGCTCACCACCCGAGGACAGGGGGCGGTCACCCCTCCACTTT. It yields the protein CASSPPEDRGRSPLHF.

The CDR3 DNA reads TGCAGCGTTCAAAGGGACGGCTACACCTTC. As protein: CSVQRDGYTF. The gene calls are TRBV29-1 and TRBJ1-2; TRBD1 might be the D (5 bases). This CDR3 is 10 amino acids long. V lost 5 bases and J 8 bases, leaving 9 bases between the germline ends. The germline gives CDR1 SQVTM, CDR2 ANQGSEA.

The chain employs TRBV28 and TRBJ1-1; weak D call: TRBD1 (6 bases). Germline-derived CDR1 and CDR2 are MDHEN and SYDVKM. CDR3 size: 14 residues. V lost 6 bases and J 2 bases, leaving 13 bases between the germline ends. In DNA, the CDR3 is TGTGCCAGCAGGAGAGGGGGGGGCAACACTGAAGCTTTCTTT. Residues: CASRRGGGNTEAFF.

V is TRBV20-1 and J is TRBJ1-1; 8 bases align to TRBD1. This CDR3 is 14 amino acids long. V was clipped by 3 bases and J by 6 bases; unmatched bases: 9. Per germline, CDR1 DFQATT and CDR2 SNEGSKA (reference sequence). The CDR3 coding sequence is TGCAGTGCTAGTAAGGACAGGGATCCCCCTGAAGCTTTCTTT. It is translated as CSASKDRDPPEAFF.

V usage is TRBV6-5 and J usage is TRBJ2-3; D unclear. This CDR3 region has 14 residues. Germline V gene sequence: CDR1 MNHEY, CDR2 SVGAGI. V was clipped by 0 bases and J by 4 bases, with 8 bases between them. Written as DNA, the CDR3 is TGTGCCAGCAGTTACTCGACTGGGCCAGATACGCAGTATTTT. This codes for CASSYSTGPDTQYF.

With respect to this clonotype: A read error is likely, as this CDR3 ends without the conserved phenylalanine or tryptophan. V and J are TRBV12-3 or TRBV12-4 and TRBJ2-2; the D call may be TRBD1 or TRBD2 (6 bases each). Trimming shortened V by 1 base and J by 5 bases, and 14 bases separated the two germline ends. This CDR3 region has 16 residues. For the CDR3, the DNA is TGTGCCAGCAGTTTAGAAGGGGGGTTCCTGACCGGGGAGCTGTTTTAT. Translated, it gives CASSLEGGFLTGELFY.

The gene calls are TRBV4-3 and TRBJ1-5; unclear D gene. Trimming removed 0 bases at V and 4 bases at J, with 4 bases between. Germline assignment: CDR1 LGHNA and CDR2 YSLEER. This CDR3 has 13 amino acids. The CDR3 DNA is TGCGCCAGCAGCCAAGATCGAAATCAGCCCCAGCATTTT. This sequence encodes CASSQDRNQPQHF.

Note on this clonotype: Its ends do not fully match the called genes, so a read error is possible. The chain couples TRBV20-1 to TRBJ1-1, with D uncertain. The CDR3 is 10 amino acids. CDR1 DFQATT and CDR2 SNEGSKA come from the germline V gene (reference sequence). This CDR3 is CSARDKEAFF. In nucleotides, the CDR3 is TGCAGTGCCAGAGACAAAGAAGCTTTCTTT.

The rearrangement links TRBV13 to TRBJ1-1; TRBD1 is a possible D gene (5 bases). V dropped 2 bases and J dropped 6 bases, with 10 bases sitting between them. Germline loops: CDR1 PRHDT, CDR2 FYEKMQ (reference sequence). CDR3 length equals 13 residues. DNA for the CDR3: TGTGCCAGCAGCTTACAGGGTCCCCCTGAAGCTTTCTTT. Translating it yields CASSLQGPPEAFF.

V usage is TRBV18 and J usage is TRBJ2-1, with 8 bases identical to TRBD1. Germline CDR1 is KGHSH and CDR2 is LQKENI. Trimming took 3 bases from V and 10 from J; bases not matched to a gene: 11. This CDR3 contains 15 residues. CDR3 region: CASSPYGTGSGEQFF. DNA for the CDR3: TGTGCCAGCTCACCTTATGGGACAGGCTCAGGGGAGCAGTTCTTC.

The V gene is TRBV12-3 or TRBV12-4, the J gene TRBJ1-5; D gene ambiguous. This CDR3 has 13 amino acids. Trimming cost V 3 bases and J 4 bases, with 7 bases left between them. The CDR3 nucleotides read TGTGCCAGCAGTTTCGGGGAGAATCAGCCCCAGCATTTT. Encoded protein: CASSFGENQPQHF.

The chain couples TRBV6-5 to TRBJ1-1, with 10 bases that match TRBD1. Germline loops: CDR1 MNHEY, CDR2 SVGAGI. The CDR3 has 15 residues. V trimming: 4 bases; J trimming: 5 bases; junction bases outside the gene matches: 7. CDR3 region: CASSFSTGGKTEAFF. In DNA form, the CDR3 reads TGTGCCAGCAGTTTCTCGACAGGGGGCAAAACTGAAGCTTTCTTT.

This CDR3 reads CASSPSVGPGGPYEQFF. CDR3 DNA: TGTGCCAGCAGTCCCTCTGTTGGGCCGGGAGGGCCCTATGAGCAGTTCTTC. V is TRBV28 and J is TRBJ2-1; TRBD2 agrees at 8 bases. Germline values: CDR1 MDHEN, CDR2 SYDVKM. The CDR3 is made up of 17 amino acids. Germline trimming cut 5 bases from V and 8 bases from J; bases unmatched to any gene: 17.

This clonotype was recorded a few times. The chain's CDR3 is CASSLTGPYEQYF. DNA of the CDR3: TGTGCCAGCAGCTTGACAGGGCCCTACGAGCAGTACTTC. The genes are TRBV7-2 and TRBJ2-7; 7 nucleotides line up with TRBD1. With V trimmed by 3 bases and J by 2 bases, 1 base remained unmatched. Per the germline V gene, CDR1 is SGHTA and CDR2 is FQGNSA. This CDR3 contains 13 residues.

This chain connects TRBV12-3 or TRBV12-4 to TRBJ2-5; 13 nucleotides match TRBD2. This CDR3 is built from 18 residues. Unmatched junction bases numbered 14, after V lost 5 bases and J lost 5 bases. The DNA of the CDR3 is TGTGCCAGCAGTCCGTTGGGACTAGCGGGACCCGGGCCGGAGACCCAGTACTTC. Its translation is CASSPLGLAGPGPETQYF.

The V gene is TRBV27, the J gene TRBJ2-3; 8 nucleotides match TRBD2. Germline V gene lookup returns CDR1 MNHEY and CDR2 SMNVEV (reference sequence). Trimming took 5 bases from V and 4 from J; bases not matched to a gene: 5. This CDR3 contains 14 residues. The CDR3 protein is CASSLRLAPDTQYF. CDR3 DNA sequence: TGTGCCAGCAGTCTTCGACTAGCGCCAGATACGCAGTATTTT.

V is TRBV20-1 and J is TRBJ2-1, with a weak D call TRBD2 (5 bases). The CDR3 loop spans 13 amino acids. In germline, CDR1 is DFQATT, CDR2 SNEGSKA (reference sequence). V lost 6 bases, J lost 4 bases, and 13 bases lay in between. CDR3 residues: CSAAAPVYNEQFF. In nucleotides, the CDR3 is TGCAGTGCAGCGGCCCCCGTATACAATGAGCAGTTCTTC.

The chain uses TRBV20-1 and TRBJ2-7; D not certain. Germline V gene lookup returns CDR1 DFQATT and CDR2 SNEGSKA (reference sequence). Trimming cost V 2 bases and J 5 bases, with 10 bases left between them. CDR3 size: 12 residues. CDR3 sequence (DNA): TGCAGTGCTAGATGGGTTACAGACGAGCAGTACTTC. This codes for CSARWVTDEQYF.

This clonotype turned up a few times. The chain is built from TRBV7-9 and TRBJ2-7, with D hard to call. Trimming took 5 bases from V and 4 from J, leaving 9 bases between them. The CDR3 length is 12 residues. Germline V gene lookup returns CDR1 SEHNR and CDR2 FQNEAQ (reference sequence). The CDR3: CASSPPGYEQYF. The CDR3 DNA is TGTGCCAGCAGCCCACCTGGTTACGAGCAGTACTTC. The full variable domain, its missing parts supplied by reference TRBV7-9 and TRBJ2-7, is DTGVSQNPRHKITKRGQNVTFRCDPISEHNRLYWYRQTLGQGPEFLTYFQNEAQLEKSRLLSDRFSAERPKGSFSTLEIQRTEQGDSAMYLCASSPPGYEQYFGPGTRLTVT.

The chain uses TRBV4-3 and TRBJ1-2; D is undetermined. Germline CDR1 is LGHNA and CDR2 is YSLEER. This CDR3 is 15 amino acids long. The V end was cut by 3 bases, the J end by 5 bases, with 16 bases between. The CDR3 nucleotides read TGCGCCAGCAGCCAGGACGCAGCATCCTCTTATGGCTACACCTTC. This translates into CASSQDAASSYGYTF.

The chain's CDR3 is CASSQDVAGSYNEQFF. CDR3 DNA sequence: TGTGCCAGCAGCCAAGATGTAGCGGGGTCCTACAATGAGCAGTTCTTC. The chain carries TRBV3-1 and TRBJ2-1; 8 bases fit TRBD2. Germline V gene data show CDR1 as LGHDT and CDR2 as YNNKEL (reference sequence). J was trimmed by 1 base and V by 0 bases; bases with no gene match: 2. CDR3 length equals 16 residues.

This clonotype was seen a handful of times. Written as DNA, the CDR3 is TGTGCCAGCTTTCGACTGGGCAGGGGCTACGAGCAGTACTTC. It specifies CASFRLGRGYEQYF. This chain connects TRBV12-3 or TRBV12-4 to TRBJ2-7, with TRBD1 as a possible D gene (6 bases). Trimming took off 8 bases at V and 3 bases at J, with 17 bases between the two ends. CDR3 length: 14 amino acids.

This sequence joins TRBV29-1 and TRBJ2-2; no clear D gene. In germline, CDR1 is SQVTM, CDR2 ANQGSEA. V shed 0 bases and J shed 0 bases, with 23 bases lying between them. The CDR3 spans 20 residues. The DNA for the CDR3 is TGCAGCGTTGAAGATCGGTGCGGTAGATTTATTTTAGCGAACACCGGGGAGCTGTTTTTT. Protein: CSVEDRCGRFILANTGELFF.

The genes are TRBV28 and TRBJ2-7; D gene uncertain. CDR1 and CDR2 (germline): MDHEN, SYDVKM. CDR3 length equals 14 residues. Trimming stripped 5 bases from V and 2 bases from J, with 13 bases between. The DNA of the CDR3 is TGTGCCAGCAGTCCCCTCAGTAGGGCCTACGAGCAGTACTTC. Translated: CASSPLSRAYEQYF.

In its sample, this clonotype was seen once. The V call is TRBV20-1, the J call TRBJ2-7; the match to TRBD1 covers 10 bases. The length of the CDR3 is 13 residues. The J segment lost 2 bases and the V segment lost 3 bases, leaving 1 base of the junction unmatched. Germline V gene data show CDR1 as DFQATT and CDR2 as SNEGSKA (reference sequence). The CDR3 region has the DNA TGCAGTGCTAGGGACAGGGGGACCTACGAGCAGTACTTC. This translates into CSARDRGTYEQYF.

The chain carries TRBV12-3 or TRBV12-4 and TRBJ2-3; unclear D gene. Between the trimmed V and J ends, which lost 5 bases and 7 bases, there was a span of 7 bases. The CDR3 is 11 residues long. DNA of the CDR3: TGTGCCAGCAGTGCCCCGTATACGCAGTATTTT. Its translation is CASSAPYTQYF.